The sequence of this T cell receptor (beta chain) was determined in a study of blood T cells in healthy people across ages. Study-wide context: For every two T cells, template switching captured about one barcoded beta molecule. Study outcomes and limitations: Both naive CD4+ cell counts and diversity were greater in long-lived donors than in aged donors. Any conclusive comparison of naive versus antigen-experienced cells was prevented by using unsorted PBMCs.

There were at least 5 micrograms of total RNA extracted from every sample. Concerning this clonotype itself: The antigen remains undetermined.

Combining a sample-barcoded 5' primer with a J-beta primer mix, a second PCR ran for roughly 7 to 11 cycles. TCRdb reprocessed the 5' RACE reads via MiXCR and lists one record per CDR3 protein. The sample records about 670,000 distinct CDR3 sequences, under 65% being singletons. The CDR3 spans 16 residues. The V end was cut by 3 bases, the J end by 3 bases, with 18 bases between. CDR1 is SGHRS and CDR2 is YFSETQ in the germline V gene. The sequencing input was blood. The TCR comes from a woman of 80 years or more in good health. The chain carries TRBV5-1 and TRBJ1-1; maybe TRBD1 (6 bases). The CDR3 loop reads CASSSKPTRTDTEAFF. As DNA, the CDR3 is TGCGCCAGCAGCTCCAAACCCACCCGGACAGACACTGAAGCTTTCTTT.